Presented here are 28 T cell receptor beta chains from one specimen sequenced in a study of blood T cell repertoires in COVID-19. Profiled with immunoSEQ multiplex PCR; TCRdb holds only in-frame clones, not every one. The sample shows over 130,000 clones, around four fifths of them seen only once. Sequenced input: peripheral blood. These receptor sequences come from a man aged 70 or older with acute or convalescent COVID-19.

This clone was seen a few times. The V gene is TRBV24-1, the J gene TRBJ2-1; TRBD1 matches at 9 bases. V lost 4 bases and J lost 10; bases outside the gene matches: 13. Germline CDR1 reads KGHDR; CDR2 reads SFDVKD. The CDR3 length is 16 residues. The chain's CDR3 is CATSDLQGAGYGEQFF. For the CDR3, the DNA is TGTGCCACCAGTGACTTACAGGGGGCGGGCTATGGGGAGCAGTTCTTC.

The chain employs TRBV24-1 and TRBJ2-2; 9 bases are a match to TRBD2. CDR1 is KGHDR, CDR2 SFDVKD, per germline. V was clipped by 3 bases and J by 5 bases; unmatched bases: 9. This CDR3 is built from 17 residues. The CDR3 sequence: CATSDPRSGSWTGELFF. CDR3 nucleotide sequence: TGTGCCACCAGTGATCCCCGTAGCGGGAGTTGGACCGGGGAGCTGTTTTTT.

The chain joins TRBV28 to TRBJ1-2; D not resolved. Germline V gene data show CDR1 as MDHEN and CDR2 as SYDVKM. The V end was cut by 6 bases, the J end by 4 bases, with 15 bases between. The CDR3 has 14 residues. CDR3 in amino acids: CASSNVMDFYGYTF. The CDR3 DNA follows: TGTGCCAGCAGCAACGTCATGGACTTCTATGGCTACACCTTC.

The chain employs TRBV10-3 and TRBJ1-4; D is undetermined. From germline, CDR1 is ENHRY and CDR2 SYGVKD. The CDR3 length is 15 residues. V was clipped by 6 bases and J by 7 bases, with 18 bases between them. The CDR3 coding sequence is TGTGCCATCAGCCCGGGTATCGGGGAGGGTGAAAAACTGTTTTTT. Amino acid sequence: CAISPGIGEGEKLFF.

This sequence joins TRBV27 and TRBJ1-5; TRBD1 aligns across 7 bases. The germline gives CDR1 MNHEY, CDR2 SMNVEV (reference sequence). The CDR3 length is 16 residues. Trimming at V came to 4 bases and at J to 7 bases, leaving 13 bases not matched to a gene. The CDR3 sequence is CASSSRGYSRGQPQHF. The CDR3 DNA sequence: TGTGCCAGCAGTTCCAGGGGGTATTCGCGGGGACAGCCCCAGCATTTT.

V gene TRBV7-2 combines with J gene TRBJ2-2; possibly TRBD2 for D (6 bases). V dropped 3 bases and J dropped 4 bases, with 6 bases sitting between them. CDR1 and CDR2 from the germline V gene are SGHTA and FQGNSA. CDR3 length equals 13 residues. The CDR3 here is CASSFSGTGELFF. CDR3 coding DNA: TGTGCCAGCAGCTTTAGCGGCACCGGGGAGCTGTTTTTT.

The rearrangement joins TRBV12-3 or TRBV12-4 to TRBJ2-7, with D tentatively TRBD2 (6 bases). Between the trimmed V and J ends, which lost 8 bases and 7 bases, there was a span of 18 bases. This CDR3 is built from 13 residues. The CDR3 is CASSGRGSWEQYF. CDR3 DNA sequence: TGTGCCAGCTCGGGACGGGGGTCGTGGGAGCAGTACTTC.

The chain is built from TRBV28 and TRBJ1-5, with D uncertain. Germline V gene sequence: CDR1 MDHEN, CDR2 SYDVKM. The CDR3 is 14 amino acids. Trimming took 2 bases from V and 4 from J, leaving 9 bases between them. CDR3 nucleotide sequence: TGTGCCAGCAGTTTAGCCCAACTTAATCAGCCCCAGCATTTT. Residues: CASSLAQLNQPQHF.

The chain uses TRBV2 and TRBJ1-2, with 7 bases matching TRBD1. V shed 7 bases, J shed 2 bases, and the junction held 4 bases outside the gene matches. The length of the CDR3 is 13 residues. Germline loops: CDR1 SNHLY, CDR2 FYNNEI. CDR3 protein: CASKPGGNYGYTF. In nucleotides, the CDR3 is TGTGCCAGCAAGCCAGGGGGGAACTATGGCTACACCTTC.

The chain is built from TRBV19 and TRBJ1-6; D possibly corresponds to TRBD1 (5 bases). V gave up 3 bases and J gave up 9 bases, with 21 bases separating them. Germline V gene lookup returns CDR1 LNHDA and CDR2 SQIVND (reference sequence). CDR3 length: 17 residues. CDR3 DNA: TGTGCCAGTAGTATCCAGATAACCGGGGGAATAGGTTCACCCCTCCACTTT. It translates to CASSIQITGGIGSPLHF.

The genes are TRBV7-8 and TRBJ2-5; possible D gene TRBD2, 5 bases. V was shortened by 5 bases and J by 5 bases, with 18 bases between the two germline ends. The CDR3 length is 15 residues. Germline V lookup: CDR1 SGHVS, CDR2 FQNEAQ. The CDR3 DNA reads as TGTGCCAGCAGCGCGAGCGTCCGGGGTTGGGAGACCCAGTACTTC. This sequence encodes CASSASVRGWETQYF.

The chain combines TRBV7-2 with TRBJ1-4, with a weak D call TRBD1 (5 bases). Germline lookup yields CDR1 SGHTA and CDR2 FQGNSA. The CDR3 loop spans 15 amino acids. V was pared by 6 bases and J by 3 bases, with 14 bases between. In nucleotides, the CDR3 is TGTGCCAGCAGTTCCGACGGGGGGGCTAATGAAAAACTGTTTTTT. Amino acid sequence: CASSSDGGANEKLFF.

This chain connects TRBV4-2 to TRBJ2-7, with 10 nucleotides matching TRBD2. The CDR3 length is 16 residues. Germline V CDR1 and CDR2: LGHNA, YNFKEQ. V was pared by 0 bases and J by 3 bases, with 5 bases of the junction left unmatched. The CDR3 nucleotides are TGTGCCAGCAGCCAAGATAGTAGCGGGAGGTTCTACGAGCAGTACTTC. It is translated as CASSQDSSGRFYEQYF.

This rearrangement joins TRBV12-5 to TRBJ1-4; 7 bases align to TRBD1. Looked up from germline, CDR1 is LGHNT and CDR2 is FRNRAP. The CDR3 covers 14 residues. Germline trimming cut 1 base from V and 5 bases from J; bases unmatched to any gene: 1. CDR3 region: CASGLGQGNEKLFF. Here the CDR3 DNA reads TGTGCTAGTGGTTTGGGACAGGGAAATGAAAAACTGTTTTTT. Full variable domain (missing parts from reference TRBV12-5 and TRBJ1-4): DARVTQTPRHKVTEMGQEVTMRCQPILGHNTVFWYRQTMMQGLELLAYFRNRAPLDDSGMPKDRFSAEMPDATLATLKIQPSEPRDSAVYFCASGLGQGNEKLFFGSGTQLSVL.

This clone came up once. V gene TRBV6-5 combines with J gene TRBJ1-5, with D possibly matching TRBD1 (5 bases). V lost 4 bases, J lost 6 bases, and 13 bases lay in between. CDR1 and CDR2 (germline): MNHEY, SVGAGI. This CDR3 is 14 amino acids long. DNA for the CDR3: TGTGCCAGCAGTTCCGGACCCGGGGGTCAGCCCCAGCATTTT. Translated: CASSSGPGGQPQHF.

The genes are TRBV9 and TRBJ2-5; TRBD2 aligns across 7 bases. The junction had 6 bases not matched to a gene; V was cut back by 3 bases and J by 7 bases. CDR3 length: 13 residues. Germline loops: CDR1 SGDLS, CDR2 YYNGEE. CDR3 coding DNA: TGTGCCAGCAGCGACGGGGGACTACCGACCCAGTACTTC. Its protein product is CASSDGGLPTQYF.

The chain employs TRBV2 and TRBJ2-7; 9 nucleotides agree with TRBD1. CDR1 and CDR2 (germline): SNHLY, FYNNEI. This CDR3 comprises 14 residues. Trimming cost V 8 bases and J 5 bases; bases outside gene matches: 10. The CDR3 DNA reads TGTGCCAGCGGTCCCAGGACAGGGGTCAACGAGCAGTACTTC. It yields the protein CASGPRTGVNEQYF. The whole variable domain, remainder taken from reference TRBV2 and TRBJ2-7, is EPEVTQTPSHQVTQMGQEVILRCVPISNHLYFYWYRQILGQKVEFLVSFYNNEISEKSEIFDDQFSVERPDGSNFTLKIRSTKLEDSAMYFCASGPRTGVNEQYFGPGTRLTVT.

The chain carries TRBV7-6 and TRBJ2-5, with 7 bases identical to TRBD2. The germline CDR1 and CDR2 sequences are SGHVS and FNYEAQ. The trim removed 1 base at V and 1 base at J, leaving 6 bases unmatched. The CDR3 length is 16 residues. Here the CDR3 DNA reads TGTGCCAGCAGCTTAGGGGGGGGAGGAGGCCAAGAGACCCAGTACTTC. Translation gives CASSLGGGGGQETQYF.

A note on this clone: One junction end does not reproduce the germline sequence, and a read error may be involved. The chain is built from TRBV7-2 and TRBJ1-1, with D maybe TRBD1 (5 bases). The CDR3 consists of 14 residues. Germline values: CDR1 SGHTA, CDR2 FQGNSA. CDR3 DNA: TGTGCCAGCGGCTTCCGGGGGATGAACACTGAAGCTTTCTTT. Protein sequence: CASGFRGMNTEAFF. The variable domain in full, completed from reference TRBV7-2 and TRBJ1-1, reads GAGVSQSPSNKVTEKGKDVELRCDPISGHTALYWYRQSLGQGLEFLIYFQGNSAPDKSGLPSDRFSAERTGGSVSTLTIQRTQQEDSAVYLCASGFRGMNTEAFFGQGTRLTVV.

This chain uses TRBV10-3 with TRBJ1-1, with 9 bases lining up with TRBD1. The germline gives CDR1 ENHRY, CDR2 SYGVKD. The CDR3 runs to 19 residues. V lost 5 bases and J lost 0; bases outside the gene matches: 16. The CDR3 DNA sequence: TGTGCCATCAGTTTCCACCCGGGACAGGGTGGCCTCATGAACACTGAAGCTTTCTTT. Translating gives CAISFHPGQGGLMNTEAFF.

This chain's CDR3 is CASSVRQGAPYEQYF. The CDR3 DNA sequence: TGTGCCAGCAGCGTCCGACAGGGGGCGCCTTACGAGCAGTACTTC. The chain uses TRBV9 and TRBJ2-7, with 10 nucleotides matching TRBD1. V lost 2 bases and J lost 4; bases outside the gene matches: 6. The CDR3 is 15 amino acids. The V gene's germline CDR1 is SGDLS and CDR2 YYNGEE.

By share, this clone ranks as medium-sized. The chain couples TRBV7-8 to TRBJ2-1; no firm D call. V lost 1 base, J lost 4 bases, and 17 bases lay in between. This CDR3 has 17 residues. The germline V gene has CDR1 SGHVS and CDR2 FQNEAQ. The CDR3 DNA reads as TGTGCCAGCAGCTTAGGATTGGGCCAGATTCTTTACAATGAGCAGTTCTTC. Translating gives CASSLGLGQILYNEQFF. Full variable domain (missing parts from reference TRBV7-8 and TRBJ2-1): GAGVSQSPRYKVAKRGQDVALRCDPISGHVSLFWYQQALGQGPEFLTYFQNEAQLDKSGLPSDRFFAERPEGSVSTLKIQRTQQEDSAVYLCASSLGLGQILYNEQFFGPGTRLTVL.

The J gene is TRBJ1-1, the V gene TRBV5-6, with TRBD1 matching 8 bases. Germline CDR1 and CDR2: SGHDT and YYEEEE. This CDR3 has 16 residues. The J segment lost 4 bases and the V segment lost 3 bases, leaving 11 bases of the junction unmatched. CDR3 nucleotide sequence: TGTGCCAGCAGCTCCCCCTACGGACAGGGTCGCACTGAAGCTTTCTTT. This encodes CASSSPYGQGRTEAFF.

The V call is TRBV3-1 (or the pseudogene TRBV3-2), the J call TRBJ1-5; D is perhaps TRBD1 (6 bases). The CDR3 has 17 amino acids. V was trimmed by 0 bases and J by 6 bases, leaving 18 bases between them. Germline V gene lookup returns CDR1 LGHDT and CDR2 YNNKEL (reference sequence). CDR3 nucleotides: TGTGCCAGCAGCCAAGATGTTCCTTGGGGGGGCGGTCAGCCCCAGCATTTT. Its translation is CASSQDVPWGGGQPQHF.

The DNA for the CDR3 is TGTGCCAGCAGCGGTGACAGAGGGGGAGGCTACACCTTC. Translated: CASSGDRGGGYTF. The V and J genes are TRBV6-2 or TRBV6-3 and TRBJ1-2; tentatively, D is TRBD1 (6 bases). The CDR3 consists of 13 residues. Per the germline V gene, CDR1 is MNHEY and CDR2 is SVGEGT. Trimming removed 6 bases at V and 8 bases at J, with 16 bases between.

The chain uses TRBV27 and TRBJ2-5, with a possible D match to TRBD1 (6 bases). V gave up 2 bases and J gave up 9 bases, with 16 bases separating them. This CDR3 has 14 amino acids. Germline V lookup: CDR1 MNHEY, CDR2 SMNVEV (reference sequence). The DNA for the CDR3 is TGTGCCAGCAGTTTAGAGAGACAGGCAGTGGCCCAGTACTTC. It encodes CASSLERQAVAQYF.

This clone was counted a few times. This sequence joins TRBV5-1 and TRBJ2-3, with 7 positions matching TRBD2. In germline, CDR1 is SGHRS, CDR2 YFSETQ. Losses at the gene ends were 4 bases for V and 5 bases for J; bases not matched to a gene: 7. This CDR3 has 14 amino acids. The DNA for the CDR3 is TGCGCCAGCAGCACGGGGGAGGGCCTAGATACGCAGTATTTT. This gives the protein CASSTGEGLDTQYF.

This clone was counted between two and nine times. The chain joins TRBV4-1 to TRBJ1-5; TRBD1 agrees at 8 bases. Germline-derived CDR1 and CDR2 are MGHRA and YSYEKL. V gave up 0 bases and J gave up 5 bases; unmatched junction bases: 6. This CDR3 comprises 16 residues. The CDR3 reads CASSQDEYRGDQPQHF. As DNA, the CDR3 is TGCGCCAGCAGCCAAGATGAATACAGGGGGGATCAGCCCCAGCATTTT.